This TCR beta chain is from a study of PD-L1 blockade in urothelial cancer. Profiling relied on immunoSEQ multiplex PCR, and the TCRdb table lists in-frame clones only, not all of them. The top ten hold about 5.6% of the sample, which has about 52,000 clones, approximately 80% seen once. Per-patient samples, pretreatment and on-treatment, numbered 1 to 8. From germline, CDR1 is KGHSH and CDR2 LQKENI. This CDR3 has 14 residues. J was trimmed by 4 bases and V by 5 bases; bases with no gene match: 6. The V gene is TRBV18, the J gene TRBJ1-1; 8 bases are a match to TRBD1. The origin of this receptor is a man in his forties with urothelial cancer. Sequenced material: PBMCs, taken around atezolizumab (anti-PD-L1) treatment. The CDR3 coding sequence is TGTGCCAGCTCATCCGGACAGGGTTTCACTGAAGCTTTCTTT. Encoded protein: CASSSGQGFTEAFF.